This T cell receptor beta chain is from a study of cytomegalovirus exposure and HLA in healthy donors (dated by TCRdb to the late 2010s). Background for the entire study: An earlier analysis of under 600 of the donors reported 250 to 300 Gb of sequence data and 100 million to 140 million unique TCR beta sequences from about 179 million T cells. An early release that covered approximately 600 HLA-typed donors contained approximately 300 gigabases of sequencing data and around 80 million unique TCR sequences. Of the 398 genotyped donors, about 80% fell in the genetic ancestry cluster associated with self-reported Caucasian donors. The study aimed to test whether cataloging public T cell receptors could reveal signatures of past pathogen exposure. The T cell repertoires of some 700 subjects were profiled by immunosequencing and related to cytomegalovirus serostatus. In addition to the first cohort of 500 to 850 subjects, a separate validation cohort of approximately 110 different subjects was used. To predict cytomegalovirus infection status, the study combined high-throughput TCR immunosequencing, statistical association of individual TCRs with disease status, and machine learning. In a later analysis, previously published TCR beta repertoires from 670 or so donors were re-analyzed and high-resolution HLA genotyping was added so that TCR occurrence patterns could be studied. Rather than using new phenotypic data, the later analysis identified candidate immune exposures from TCR beta sequences and from how often those sequences occurred across donors. To decide whether each TCR beta V gene segment behaved as functional or pseudogenic, an earlier analysis of approximately 620 of the donors relied on high-throughput TCR beta sequencing. Alongside the repertoire data, information on donor age, sex, ethnicity and CMV serostatus was compiled. A later genetic analysis took genome-wide SNP genotypes for about 55% of the 666 donors and used that subset as a discovery cohort. All discovery cohort repertoires had been generated using a single sequencing platform. HLA typing included class I and class II loci at four-digit resolution. The number of typed donors differed by locus: 629-630 for A, B, C, DRB1 and DQB1; some 500 for DQA1; 606 for DPA1; and some 430 for DPB1. A few DR-DQ haplotypes were treated as single units for association and clustering because of strong linkage in the cohort. Among roughly 400 genotyped donors of the cohort, an average of around 240,000 unique TCR beta nucleotide sequences were sequenced per donor, around a sixth of them non-productive. What the study reported, not specific to this receptor: In an earlier analysis of several hundred of the donors, most TCR beta V segments were observed in productive rearrangements about 87% or about 30% of the time, broadly matching IMGT annotations. In a later analysis, HLA-associated TCR beta chains were found to be more clonally expanded and to have lower generation probabilities than equally common non-associated chains. According to a later genetic analysis, donors in an Asian-associated ancestry cluster had fewer N-insertions in productive TCRs than the approximately 670-donor mean. The authors suggested that the approach could potentially be generalized to other disease states and immunological phenotypes. In a later analysis, most CMV-associated TCR beta chains were found to appear HLA-restricted, with HLA associations seemingly driven largely by CMV exposure. HLA typing was unavailable for some donors at each locus, so association tests used only the typed subset. Three of the identified cytomegalovirus-associated TCR beta chains were confirmed in vitro to be specific for cytomegalovirus antigens. The classifier was reported to diagnose cytomegalovirus status with high specificity and sensitivity in both the original and validation cohorts. A group of highly shared sequence variants was considered likely to be a technical artifact of the sequencing pipeline. In a later genetic analysis, a missense DCLRE1C variant was associated with V-gene and J-gene trimming of TCR beta chains, and the association was replicated in an independent cohort. The presence/absence analyses assumed that sequencing depth was roughly uniform across donors, and that assumption may not be true. When HLA alleles, especially DR and DQ, strongly co-occurred, TCR associations were difficult to assign to individual alleles. Most TCR sequences were observed very rarely across donors, whereas some public TCRs were present in many individuals. The only immune exposure information available for the cohort was CMV serostatus. Because counts were too low, some 16 rarely observed V segments, including chromosome 9 orphons, were excluded from the earlier analysis of some 590 of the donors. In this cohort, only TCR beta chains were sequenced, and detectable features were limited by the absence of alpha or paired-chain data. A later analysis reported that several top co-occurrence clusters appeared linked to parvovirus B19, influenza, CMV and Epstein-Barr virus. A further reported finding was that TCR beta sequences accurately predicted the HLA-A and HLA-B alleles for most subjects in the first cohort. In the study, 150 to 200 TCR beta chains were listed as associated with cytomegalovirus. Correlated functional status among segregating V segments might be attributable to linkage disequilibrium, but an unknown experimental factor could not be ruled out. A later analysis associated 15,000 to 20,000 TCR beta sequences with specific HLA alleles at a false discovery rate of 0.05. The 87-base-pair reads could not distinguish some IMGT-functional V segments, including TRBV6-2 and TRBV6-3, so those segments were excluded. In a later analysis, TCR association rates were found to vary across HLA loci, with the most associated TCRs seen for DRB1 alleles and the fewest for HLA-C alleles.

As concerns this clone: What this receptor recognizes is not known.

The cohort comprised fewer than 700 healthy bone marrow donors. All cohort members were sampled while nominally healthy, although unrecorded immune exposures were likely present. Of the approximately 700 cohort members, roughly 300 had positive CMV serostatus and 350 to 450 had negative CMV serostatus, and CMV serostatus was not recorded for the donor. Each donor provided a peripheral blood sample, and peripheral blood mononuclear cells were used for TCR beta sequencing. Genomic DNA was extracted from the blood cell samples with the Qiagen DNeasy Blood Extraction Kit. The method behind the library was the immunoSEQ multiplex PCR assay. For the multiplex PCR, a mixture combining 60 forward primers for TCR Vbeta segments and 13 reverse primers for TCR Jbeta segments was used. A multiplex PCR assay on genomic DNA amplified the CDR3 region of rearranged TCR beta genes. Amplified TCR beta libraries were sequenced as 87-base-pair reads on the Illumina HiSeq System. Under the source paper's analysis protocol: Across the 666 repertoires, a later analysis counted 60 million to 90 million unique TCR beta chains, 9.5 million to 13 million of which were shared by at least two donors. Raw reads were error-corrected and collapsed into unique sequences with a nearest-neighbor algorithm that merged closely related sequences to remove PCR and sequencing errors. To assign V, D and J gene segments, CDR3 sequences were aligned to IMGT reference sequences. For a sequence to be retained, at least a six-nucleotide match to both a V gene segment and a J gene segment was required. Rearrangements were classified as productive when the CDR3 lacked stop codons and remained in frame with V and J, and all other rearrangements were classified as non-productive. CDR3 was defined according to IMGT convention as the region running from the second conserved V-encoded cysteine to the conserved J-encoded phenylalanine. In an earlier analysis of 550 to 650 of the donors, sequences lacking an unambiguous match to a single V gene segment were excluded. An earlier analysis of about 600 of the donors called V segments functional above 56.7% productive rearrangements and segregating when the between-donor standard deviation exceeded 5%. A statistical classification framework was built for diagnosing cytomegalovirus status from the catalog of TCR beta chain sequences. A later analysis assigned V and J genes by comparing TCR nucleotide sequences with IMGT/GENE-DB human TR gene sequences. Using the TCRdist pipeline, a later analysis assigned CDR3 sequences along with most-parsimonious VDJ recombination scenarios. In a later analysis, every TCR beta chain was defined by the combination of its CDR3 amino acid sequence and its V-gene family, and reads without a unique V-gene family were dropped. A later analysis removed roughly 590 highly shared, low-generation-probability nucleotide sequences to deal with suspected cross-contamination and a sequencing artifact. For each public chain, a later analysis derived a clonal expansion index from normalized ranks of inferred template counts within each repertoire. Generation probabilities in a later analysis came from a VDJ recombination model fitted to out-of-frame rearrangements, and those results were checked against IGoR. In a later analysis, hypergeometric tests were used to score TCR-TCR, TCR-HLA and TCR-CMV co-occurrence, with a repertoire-size bias correction applied to TCR pairs. To estimate false discovery rates, a later analysis permuted the HLA or CMV assignments 20 times. In a later analysis, co-occurring TCRs were grouped using DBSCAN, with TCRdist sequence similarity added in when clustering inside HLA-allele-positive subsets. Co-occurrence clustering excluded repertoires with fewer than 30,000 or more than 120,000 public chains, plus five with anomalous nucleotide sharing. Sourced from immuneACCESS, this table was stored by TCRdb with only in-frame sequences that have V and J called. A share of the clones is absent; for the studies checked, an unresolved V gene accounts for under half, and the remainder has no known explanation. V, J and clone size are taken as reported in that table, and D and trimming were inferred from the DNA itself. This sample's listing comprises around 37,000 clones. Together, the top ten hold 5.9% of the sample.

CDR1 and CDR2 are drawn from the germline V gene (reference sequence): GTSNPN, SVGIG. V is pared back by 8 bases and J by 6 bases, with 25 bases lying between the germline termini. The cysteine opens and the phenylalanine closes a CDR3 of 15 amino acids. CDR3 DNA only is kept here, 45 bases in frame from base 1. The sequence is built from TRBV30 and TRBJ1-2; TRBD1 is a possible D gene, resting on 5 matching bases. The material sequenced was PBMCs. The sequence came from a human donor in good health. The bases read TGTGCCGGGGAGCGGCCCGGAGGTGGGGGGAATGGCTACACCTTC. This is translated as CAGERPGGGGNGYTF.